These T cell receptor beta chains were read from a single sample in a study of T cell clonotyping in hematopoietic cell transplantation. Assay used: immunoSEQ multiplex PCR; TCRdb lists only in-frame clones, some missing. The sample consists of several thousand clones, roughly three quarters of them appearing once. The sample consisted of peripheral blood mononuclear cells, taken before stem cell transplant. Receptor source: a man between 60 and 75 years old with acute myeloid leukemia. Some clones in this sample may be carry-over from other donors' samples. CDR3s include the opening cysteine and the closing phenylalanine or tryptophan. A D gene is named only where the DNA matches it firmly. Only some rows state a clone size, as once, few, many or a class for expanded clones.

TRBJ1-1	.	TRBV7-2	.	TGTGCCAGCAGCTTAGAACAAACGGCCACTGAAGCTTTCTTT	CASSLEQTATEAFF
TRBJ2-7	few	TRBV5-4	.	TGTGCCAGCAGCTTGGGGGTAGGGCCGGCCTACGAGCAGTACTTC	CASSLGVGPAYEQYF
TRBJ1-5	.	TRBV10-2	.	TGCGCCAGCAGCGCGGGGAGCAATCAGCCCCAGCATTTT	CASSAGSNQPQHF
TRBJ1-2	.	TRBV25-1	.	TGTGCCAGCAGTGATGAGATATATGGCTACACCTTC	CASSDEIYGYTF
TRBJ1-1	.	TRBV9	.	TGTGCCAGCAGCGTAGGGGCGAACACTGAAGCTTTCTTT	CASSVGANTEAFF
TRBJ2-7	.	TRBV2	.	TGTGCCAGCAGTGAAGGTCAGGGCCGTTACTCCTACGAGCAGTACTTC	CASSEGQGRYSYEQYF
TRBJ2-2	few	TRBV2	.	TGTGCCAGCAGGCCGGGGGCGAGGACCGGGGAGCTGTTTTTT	CASRPGARTGELFF
TRBJ1-1	.	TRBV11-2	.	TGTGCCAGCAGCTTATCAGGCAGGTCAGACACTGAAGCTTTCTTT	CASSLSGRSDTEAFF
TRBJ2-2	.	TRBV28	.	TGTGCCAGCACTAGGGGGACCGGGGAGCTGTTTTTT	CASTRGTGELFF
TRBJ2-7	few	TRBV30	.	TGTGCCTGGAGGTTGGGAGGCTCCTACGAGCAGTACTTC	CAWRLGGSYEQYF
TRBJ2-7	few	TRBV5-1	.	TGCGCCAGCAGCTTCCCTGGGGCGGAGCAGTACTTC	CASSFPGAEQYF
TRBJ2-2	.	TRBV7-6	.	TGTGCCAGCAGCTTACTCGGCGGGGAGCTGTTTTTT	CASSLLGGELFF
TRBJ1-2	.	TRBV6-1	.	TGTGCCAGCAGTGAAGCGCGGGGGACTAACTATGGCTACACCTTC	CASSEARGTNYGYTF
TRBJ1-4	once	TRBV5-6	.	TGTGCCAGCAGCTTGCCCGGGAATGGGGAAAAACTGTTTTTT	CASSLPGNGEKLFF
TRBJ2-3	.	TRBV29-1	.	TGCAGCGTTGGGCGGGACAGTACAGATACGCAGTATTTT	CSVGRDSTDTQYF
TRBJ2-7	few	TRBV13	TRBD1	TGTGCCAGCATTAAGCAGGGGGTGACCTACGAGCAGTACTTC	CASIKQGVTYEQYF
TRBJ2-6	few	TRBV6-1	.	TGTGCCAGCAGTGACCGACCTTACAGCTCTGGGGCCAACGTCCTGACTTTC	CASSDRPYSSGANVLTF
TRBJ1-5	.	TRBV25-1	TRBD1	TGTGCCAGCAGCGGACAGGGGTTCGGCAATCAGCCCCAGCATTTT	CASSGQGFGNQPQHF
TRBJ1-2	.	TRBV6-1	.	TGTGCCAGCAGTAAACCGGGGCCCCCAGGGGATGGCTACACCTTC	CASSKPGPPGDGYTF
TRBJ1-1	.	TRBV29-1	.	TGCAGCGTCCTCCCGGGCGTGGCTGAAGCTTTCTTT	CSVLPGVAEAFF
TRBJ2-7	.	TRBV7-8	TRBD2	TGTGCCAGCAGCTTTCTCGCTAGCGGGAGCTACGAGCAGTACTTC	CASSFLASGSYEQYF
TRBJ2-7	once	TRBV29-1	.	TGCAGCGTTGGAGGTCAGTACGAGCAGTACTTC	CSVGGQYEQYF
TRBJ1-5	.	TRBV19	.	TGTGCCAGTAGTCTGGGTAGTACTCTAAATCAGCCCCAGCATTTT	CASSLGSTLNQPQHF
TRBJ2-1	.	TRBV6-6	.	TGTGCCAGCAGTTACTCGAACTTGGATGAGCAGTTCTTC	CASSYSNLDEQFF